These T cell receptor beta chains were read from a single sample in a study of circulating CD8 cells and anti-PD-1 response in melanoma. Via MiXCR, TCRdb re-called the reads, giving one row per CDR3 protein. The profile shows about 1,200 distinct CDR3 sequences, around 10% of them singletons. The input for sequencing was CD8+ T cells from PBMCs, taken at baseline or after one month of anti-PD-1 therapy (not recorded which). Receptors were obtained from a human donor with melanoma. CDR3s include the opening cysteine and the closing phenylalanine or tryptophan. D genes are given only for firm matches. Clone size appears in some rows only: once, few, many, or a class for an expanded clone.

D,size,J,V,CDR3,DNA
TRBD1,large,TRBJ1-1,TRBV5-5,CASSHGTGTGKSTEAFF,TGTGCCAGCAGCCACGGAACCGGGACAGGGAAGTCGACGGAAGCTTTCTTT
-,few,TRBJ1-2,TRBV19,CASRDNSVYYGYTF,TGTGCCAGTAGGGACAACTCCGTGTACTATGGCTACACCTTC
-,medium-sized,TRBJ2-5,TRBV24-1,CATSDHSDGGQETQYF,TGTGCCACCAGTGACCACTCGGACGGAGGCCAAGAGACCCAGTACTTC
-,-,TRBJ1-5,TRBV9,CASSPSWYSNQPQHF,TGTGCCAGCAGCCCCTCCTGGTATAGCAATCAGCCCCAGCATTTT
-,medium-sized,TRBJ2-3,TRBV4-1,CASSHQGSADTQYF,TGCGCCAGCAGCCATCAGGGTTCTGCAGATACGCAGTATTTT
-,large,TRBJ2-5,TRBV18,CASSPWGLETQYF,TGTGCCAGCTCACCGTGGGGGCTGGAGACCCAGTACTTC
-,medium-sized,TRBJ2-1,TRBV11-2,CASSLLAHYNEQFF,TGTGCCAGCAGCTTATTAGCCCATTACAATGAGCAGTTCTTC
TRBD2,medium-sized,TRBJ2-4,TRBV7-2,CASSLGGLARAKNIQYF,TGTGCCAGCAGCTTAGGCGGACTAGCGAGAGCCAAAAACATTCAGTACTTC
-,-,TRBJ2-7,TRBV9,CASSVEGAVVNEQYF,TGTGCCAGCAGCGTGGAAGGGGCGGTGGTAAACGAGCAGTACTTC
-,medium-sized,TRBJ2-7,TRBV7-2,CASSRPIGGWGEQYF,TGTGCCAGCAGCCGACCCATAGGGGGTTGGGGCGAGCAGTACTTC
-,medium-sized,TRBJ2-6,TRBV4-1,CASSQESAISGANVLTF,TGCGCCAGCAGCCAAGAGTCCGCGATCTCTGGGGCCAACGTCCTGACTTTC
-,few,TRBJ1-5,TRBV24-1,CATSDLIKEGNQPQHF,TGTGCCACCAGTGACCTCATCAAAGAGGGCAATCAGCCCCAGCATTTT
-,medium-sized,TRBJ1-1,TRBV12-3/TRBV12-4,CASSIVANTEAFF,TGTGCCAGCAGTATCGTCGCGAACACTGAAGCTTTCTTT
-,medium-sized,TRBJ2-3,TRBV20-1,CSARPLDTQYF,TGCAGTGCTAGGCCTCTAGATACGCAGTATTTT
TRBD1,medium-sized,TRBJ2-3,TRBV19,CASKPGTASTDTQYF,TGTGCCAGCAAACCCGGGACAGCTAGCACAGATACGCAGTATTTC
-,medium-sized,TRBJ1-6,TRBV7-2,CASTQGKTNSPLHF,TGTGCCAGCACCCAGGGAAAGACAAATTCACCCCTCCACTTT
-,medium-sized,TRBJ2-3,TRBV25-1,CASSEGAGTPGGTDTQYF,TGTGCCAGCAGTGAGGGGGCCGGGACCCCCGGAGGGACAGATACGCAGTATTTT
-,medium-sized,TRBJ2-7,TRBV20-1,CSARDLGEGQYF,TGCAGTGCTAGAGATCTGGGAGAAGGGCAGTACTTC
TRBD2,medium-sized,TRBJ2-1,TRBV29-1,CSVAPSSGDEQFF,TGCAGCGTTGCCCCGAGTAGCGGGGATGAGCAGTTCTTC
-,large,TRBJ2-2,TRBV28,CASSPDTGELFF,TGTGCCAGCAGTCCGGACACCGGGGAGCTGTTTTTT
TRBD2,large,TRBJ2-3,TRBV20-1,CSARSAGTSGESNIDTQYF,TGCAGTGCTAGATCAGCCGGGACTAGCGGGGAATCGAATATAGATACGCAGTATTTT
-,medium-sized,TRBJ2-7,TRBV20-1,CSARGDLHEQYF,TGCAGTGCTAGGGGGGACCTCCACGAGCAGTACTTC
-,medium-sized,TRBJ1-5,TRBV19,CASTQSGDGNQPQHF,TGTGCCAGTACCCAAAGTGGAGACGGAAATCAGCCCCAGCATTTT
TRBD1,medium-sized,TRBJ2-1,TRBV19,CASSMWGQGMNEQFF,TGTGCCAGTAGTATGTGGGGACAGGGAATGAATGAGCAGTTCTTC
-,medium-sized,TRBJ1-4,TRBV20-1,CSALPGGERLFF,TGCAGTGCTCTCCCCGGGGGGGAACGGCTGTTTTTT
-,large,TRBJ2-7,TRBV30,CAWSRGGPVYEQYF,TGTGCCTGGAGCAGGGGGGGACCCGTCTACGAGCAGTACTTC
-,-,TRBJ2-1,TRBV6-6,CASRPTGNEQFF,TGTGCCAGCAGACCTACAGGGAATGAGCAGTTCTTC
-,medium-sized,TRBJ1-1,TRBV27,CASKSGLTEAFF,TGTGCCAGCAAGTCAGGTCTCACTGAAGCTTTCTTT
-,medium-sized,TRBJ1-3,TRBV3-1,CASSQDTSDPGDTIYF,TGTGCCAGCAGCCAAGATACGTCAGACCCTGGGGACACCATATATTTT
-,medium-sized,TRBJ2-1,TRBV24-1,CATSDSTYPYNEQFF,TGTGCCACCAGTGATTCCACGTACCCCTACAATGAGCAGTTCTTC
TRBD2,medium-sized,TRBJ2-7,TRBV4-2,CASSQVPAGESYEQYF,TGTGCCAGCAGCCAAGTCCCAGCGGGGGAGTCCTACGAGCAGTACTTC
-,-,TRBJ1-1,TRBV7-9,CASSFIGANTEAFF,TGTGCCAGCAGCTTCATAGGAGCGAACACTGAAGCTTTCTTT
-,medium-sized,TRBJ1-2,TRBV6-5,CASKPLPGNLYGYTF,TGTGCCAGCAAGCCCCTGCCGGGGAACCTCTATGGCTACACCTTC
-,medium-sized,TRBJ2-3,TRBV20-1,CSARPRWDEDTQYF,TGCAGTGCTAGACCTAGGTGGGACGAAGATACGCAGTATTTT
-,medium-sized,TRBJ2-3,TRBV20-1,CSARDFEAASFGTDTQYF,TGCAGTGCTAGAGATTTCGAGGCTGCCTCGTTCGGCACAGATACGCAGTATTTT
-,medium-sized,TRBJ1-2,TRBV4-1,CASSQERRATNYGYTF,TGCGCCAGCAGCCAAGAACGCAGGGCAACTAACTATGGCTACACCTTC
-,medium-sized,TRBJ1-5,TRBV19,CASNPQGLGQPQHF,TGTGCCAGCAACCCTCAGGGGCTAGGGCAGCCCCAGCATTTT
-,medium-sized,TRBJ1-5,TRBV2,CASALTGGSQPQHF,TGTGCCAGCGCCCTGACCGGGGGGAGTCAGCCCCAGCATTTT
TRBD1,few,TRBJ2-7,TRBV30,CAWSYRGLYEQYF,TGTGCCTGGAGCTACAGGGGGCTGTACGAGCAGTACTTC
TRBD1,large,TRBJ1-2,TRBV27,CASSHRDSTNYGYTF,TGTGCCAGCAGCCACCGGGACAGCACTAACTATGGCTACACCTTC
-,few,TRBJ1-1,TRBV19,CASSISGYTEAFF,TGTGCCAGTAGTATTTCAGGTTACACTGAAGCTTTCTTT
-,medium-sized,TRBJ1-2,TRBV25-1,CANTKEGGYTF,TGTGCCAACACGAAGGAAGGGGGCTACACCTTC
-,medium-sized,TRBJ2-7,TRBV19,CASRPGPDYEQYF,TGTGCCAGTAGACCAGGACCGGACTACGAGCAGTACTTC
TRBD2,medium-sized,TRBJ2-1,TRBV19,CASRGLAGGSSYNEQFF,TGTGCCAGTAGAGGGCTAGCGGGGGGGAGCTCCTACAATGAGCAGTTCTTC
-,medium-sized,TRBJ1-1,TRBV19,CAIRQGAGTEAFF,TGTGCCATAAGGCAGGGCGCCGGCACTGAAGCTTTCTTT
TRBD1,medium-sized,TRBJ1-1,TRBV19,CASSIVGQEYTEAFF,TGTGCCAGTAGTATAGTCGGACAGGAGTACACTGAAGCTTTCTTT